What follows is one TCR beta chain and its context. The germline V gene has CDR1 LGHNA and CDR2 YNFKEQ. Between the trimmed V and J ends, which lost 0 bases and 6 bases, there was a span of 17 bases. The CDR3 runs 17 residues. This entry is derived from a study of shared clonotypes between healthy human individuals. Sequencing used immunoSEQ multiplex PCR; TCRdb keeps in-frame clones, though not all of them. The sample carries millions of clones, around nine tenths recorded once. The origin of this receptor is a man between 18 and 35 years old in good health. The specimen sequenced was naive CD4+ T cells sorted from blood. Described subset: CD45RA+ positively selected. V gene TRBV4-2 combines with J gene TRBJ1-4, with D possibly being TRBD1 (6 bases). CDR3 region: CASSQDQRGQSYEKLFF. The CDR3 region has the DNA TGTGCCAGCAGCCAAGATCAGCGGGGACAATCTTATGAAAAACTGTTTTTT.